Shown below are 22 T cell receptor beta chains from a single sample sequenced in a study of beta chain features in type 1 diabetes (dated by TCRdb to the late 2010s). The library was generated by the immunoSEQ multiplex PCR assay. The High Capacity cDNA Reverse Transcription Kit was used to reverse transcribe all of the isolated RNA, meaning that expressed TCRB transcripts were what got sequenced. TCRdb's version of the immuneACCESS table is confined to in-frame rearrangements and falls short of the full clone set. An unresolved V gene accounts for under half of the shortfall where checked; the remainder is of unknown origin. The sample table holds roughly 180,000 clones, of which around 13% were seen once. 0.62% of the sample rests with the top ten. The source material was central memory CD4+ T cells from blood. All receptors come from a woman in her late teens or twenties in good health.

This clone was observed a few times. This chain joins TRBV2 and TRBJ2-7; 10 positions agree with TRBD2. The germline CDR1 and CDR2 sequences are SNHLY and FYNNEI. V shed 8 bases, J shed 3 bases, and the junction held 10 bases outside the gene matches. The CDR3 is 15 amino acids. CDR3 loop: CASGLAEPTHYEQYF. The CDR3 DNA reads TGTGCCAGCGGACTAGCGGAGCCGACTCACTACGAGCAGTACTTC.

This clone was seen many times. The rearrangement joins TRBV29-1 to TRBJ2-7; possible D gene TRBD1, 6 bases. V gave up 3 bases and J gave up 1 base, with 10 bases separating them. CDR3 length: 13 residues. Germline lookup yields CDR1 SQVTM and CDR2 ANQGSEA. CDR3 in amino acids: CSVETGPSYEQYF. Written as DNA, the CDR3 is TGCAGCGTTGAGACAGGACCTTCCTACGAGCAGTACTTC.

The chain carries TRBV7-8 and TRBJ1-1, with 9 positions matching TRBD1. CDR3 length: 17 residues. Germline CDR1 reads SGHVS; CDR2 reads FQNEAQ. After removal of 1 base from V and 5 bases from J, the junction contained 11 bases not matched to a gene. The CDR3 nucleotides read TGTGCCAGCAGCTTAGTCAGTGGTAACAGGGGGCGTACTGAAGCTTTCTTT. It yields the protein CASSLVSGNRGRTEAFF.

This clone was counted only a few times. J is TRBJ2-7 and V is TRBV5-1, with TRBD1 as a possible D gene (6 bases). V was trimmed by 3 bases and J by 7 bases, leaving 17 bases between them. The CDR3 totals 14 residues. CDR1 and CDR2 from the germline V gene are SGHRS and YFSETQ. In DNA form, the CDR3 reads TGCGCCAGCAGCTCGAACAGGGATCTGGGAGAGCAGTACTTC. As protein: CASSSNRDLGEQYF.

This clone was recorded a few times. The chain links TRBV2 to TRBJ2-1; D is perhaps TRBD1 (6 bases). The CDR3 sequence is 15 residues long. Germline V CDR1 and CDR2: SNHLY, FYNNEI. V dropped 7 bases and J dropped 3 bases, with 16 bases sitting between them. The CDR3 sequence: CASTSIRGFYNEQFF. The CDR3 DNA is TGTGCCAGCACGAGTATCAGGGGATTCTACAATGAGCAGTTCTTC.

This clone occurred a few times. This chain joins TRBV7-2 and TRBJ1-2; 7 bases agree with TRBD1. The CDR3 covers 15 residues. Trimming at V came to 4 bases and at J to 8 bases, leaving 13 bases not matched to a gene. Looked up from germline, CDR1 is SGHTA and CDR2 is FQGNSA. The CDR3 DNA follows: TGTGCCAGCAGCTCCCTCTACAGGGGCGTGGGCGGCTACACCTTC. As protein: CASSSLYRGVGGYTF. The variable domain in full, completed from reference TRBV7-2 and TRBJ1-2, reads GAGVSQSPSNKVTEKGKDVELRCDPISGHTALYWYRQSLGQGLEFLIYFQGNSAPDKSGLPSDRFSAERTGGSVSTLTIQRTQQEDSAVYLCASSSLYRGVGGYTFGSGTRLTVV.

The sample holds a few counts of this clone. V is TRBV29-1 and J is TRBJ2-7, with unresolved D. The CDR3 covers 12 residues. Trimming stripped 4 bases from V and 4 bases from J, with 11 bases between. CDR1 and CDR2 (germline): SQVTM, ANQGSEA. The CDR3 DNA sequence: TGCAGCGTTGGCCCTACAGCTTACGAGCAGTACTTC. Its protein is CSVGPTAYEQYF.

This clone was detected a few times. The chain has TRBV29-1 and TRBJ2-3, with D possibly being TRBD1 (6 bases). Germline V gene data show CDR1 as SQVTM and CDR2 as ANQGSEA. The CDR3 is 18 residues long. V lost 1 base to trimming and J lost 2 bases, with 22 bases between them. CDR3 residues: CSVEGPFGQSRDTDTQYF. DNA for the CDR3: TGCAGCGTTGAAGGTCCCTTCGGACAGTCTAGGGACACAGATACGCAGTATTTT.

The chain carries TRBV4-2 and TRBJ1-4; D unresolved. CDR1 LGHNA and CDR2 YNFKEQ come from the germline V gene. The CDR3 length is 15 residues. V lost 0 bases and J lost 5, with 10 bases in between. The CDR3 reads CASSQDSFLNEKLFF. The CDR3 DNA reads TGTGCCAGCAGCCAAGATTCCTTTTTGAATGAAAAACTGTTTTTT.

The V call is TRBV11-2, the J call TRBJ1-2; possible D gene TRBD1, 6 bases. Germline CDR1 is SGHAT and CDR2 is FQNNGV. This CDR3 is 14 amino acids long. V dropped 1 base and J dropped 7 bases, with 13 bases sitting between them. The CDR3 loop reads CASSLAGTMVGYTF. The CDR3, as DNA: TGTGCCAGCAGCTTAGCCGGGACAATGGTTGGCTACACCTTC.

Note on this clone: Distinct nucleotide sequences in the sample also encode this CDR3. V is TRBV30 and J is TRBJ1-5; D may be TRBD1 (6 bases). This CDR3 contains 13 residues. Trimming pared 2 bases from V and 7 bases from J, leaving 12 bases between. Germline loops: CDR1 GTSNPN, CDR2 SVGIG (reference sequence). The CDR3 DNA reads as TGTGCCTGGAGTCCCCGGGGGGGCCAGCCCCAGCATTTT. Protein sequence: CAWSPRGGQPQHF.

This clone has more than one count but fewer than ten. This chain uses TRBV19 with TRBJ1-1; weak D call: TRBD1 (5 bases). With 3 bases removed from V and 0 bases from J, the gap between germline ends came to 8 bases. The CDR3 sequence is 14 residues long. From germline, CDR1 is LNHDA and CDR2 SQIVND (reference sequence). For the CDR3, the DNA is TGTGCCAGTAGTATGGGGCACCTGAACACTGAAGCTTTCTTT. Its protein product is CASSMGHLNTEAFF.

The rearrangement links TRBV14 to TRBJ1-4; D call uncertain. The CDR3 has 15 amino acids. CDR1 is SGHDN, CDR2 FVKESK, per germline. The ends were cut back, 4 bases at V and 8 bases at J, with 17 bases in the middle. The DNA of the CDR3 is TGTGCCAGCAGCCGGAGGGAAAGGGTTAACGAAAAACTGTTTTTT. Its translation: CASSRRERVNEKLFF.

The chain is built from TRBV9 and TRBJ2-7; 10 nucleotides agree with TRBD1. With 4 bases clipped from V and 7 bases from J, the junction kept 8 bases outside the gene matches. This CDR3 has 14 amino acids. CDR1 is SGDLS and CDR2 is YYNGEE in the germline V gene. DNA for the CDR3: TGTGCCAGCAGCAAAGGGACAGGGGTGAGGGAGCAGTACTTC. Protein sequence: CASSKGTGVREQYF.

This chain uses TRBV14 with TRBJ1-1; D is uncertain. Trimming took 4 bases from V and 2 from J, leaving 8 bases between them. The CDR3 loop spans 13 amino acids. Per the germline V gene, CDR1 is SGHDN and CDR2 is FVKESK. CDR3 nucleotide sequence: TGTGCCAGCAGCCCCCAGGCAAACACTGAAGCTTTCTTT. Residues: CASSPQANTEAFF.

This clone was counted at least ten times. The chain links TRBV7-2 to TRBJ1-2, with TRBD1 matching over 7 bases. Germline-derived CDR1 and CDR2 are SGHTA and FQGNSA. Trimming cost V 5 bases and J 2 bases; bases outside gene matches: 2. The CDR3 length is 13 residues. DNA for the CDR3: TGTGCCAGCAGCACGGACAGGAACTATGGCTACACCTTC. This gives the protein CASSTDRNYGYTF.

CDR3 in DNA: TGCGCCAGCAGCTTACTACAGGGGGCCCAAGAGACCCAGTACTTC. It specifies CASSLLQGAQETQYF. The chain joins TRBV5-1 to TRBJ2-5, with 9 bases identical to TRBD1. J gave up 1 base and V 2 bases, and 3 bases lay outside the gene matches. The germline V gene encodes CDR1 SGHRS and CDR2 YFSETQ. The length of the CDR3 is 15 residues. Full variable domain (rest looked up from reference TRBV5-1 and TRBJ2-5): KAGVTQTPRYLIKTRGQQVTLSCSPISGHRSVSWYQQTPGQGLQFLFEYFSETQRNKGNFPGRFSGRQFSNSRSEMNVSTLELGDSALYLCASSLLQGAQETQYFGPGTRLLVL.

The CDR3 region has the DNA TGTGCCAGCAGTTACAGTAGCGGGAGAGAGGGCAATGAGCAGTTCTTC. Its protein is CASSYSSGREGNEQFF. The chain uses TRBV11-3 and TRBJ2-1, with TRBD2 matching 9 bases. The CDR3 spans 16 residues. V trimming: 6 bases; J trimming: 6 bases; junction bases outside the gene matches: 12. In germline, CDR1 is SGHNT, CDR2 YENEEA.

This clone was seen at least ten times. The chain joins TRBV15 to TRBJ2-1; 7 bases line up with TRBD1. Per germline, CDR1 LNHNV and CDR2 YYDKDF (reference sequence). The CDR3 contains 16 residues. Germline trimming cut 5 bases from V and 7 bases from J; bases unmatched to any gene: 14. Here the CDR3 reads CATSAQTGQFGNEQFF. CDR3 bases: TGTGCCACCAGCGCCCAGACAGGGCAGTTCGGGAATGAGCAGTTCTTC.

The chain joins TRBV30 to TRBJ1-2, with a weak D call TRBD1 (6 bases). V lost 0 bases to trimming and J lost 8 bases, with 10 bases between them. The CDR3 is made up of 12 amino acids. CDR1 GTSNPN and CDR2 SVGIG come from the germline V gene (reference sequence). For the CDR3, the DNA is TGTGCCTGGAGTGTTTGGGGGCGCGGCTACACCTTC. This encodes CAWSVWGRGYTF. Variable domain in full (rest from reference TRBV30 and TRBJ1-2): SQTIHQWPATLVQPVGSPLSLECTVEGTSNPNLYWYRQAAGRGLQLLFYSVGIGQISSEVPQNLSASRPQDRQFILSSKKLLLSDSGFYLCAWSVWGRGYTFGSGTRLTVV.

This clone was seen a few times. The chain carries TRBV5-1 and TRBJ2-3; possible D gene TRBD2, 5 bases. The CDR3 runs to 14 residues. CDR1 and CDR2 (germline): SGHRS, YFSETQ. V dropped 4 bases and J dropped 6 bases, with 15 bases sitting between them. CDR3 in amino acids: CASSPGMNVDTQYF. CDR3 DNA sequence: TGCGCCAGCAGCCCCGGGATGAACGTTGATACGCAGTATTTT.

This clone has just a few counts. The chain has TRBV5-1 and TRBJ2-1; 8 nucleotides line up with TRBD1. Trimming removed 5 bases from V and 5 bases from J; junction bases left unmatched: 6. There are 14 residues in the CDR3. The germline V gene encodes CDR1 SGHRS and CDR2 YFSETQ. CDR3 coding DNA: TGCGCCAGCAGTTCATACAGGGGGAACAATGAGCAGTTCTTC. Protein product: CASSSYRGNNEQFF.